The 21 T cell receptor beta chains in this list originate from one sample, sequenced in a study of T-cell reconstitution after alpha-beta-depleted transplantation in children. Unique molecular identifiers were used in preparing the TCRbeta library. A single record per CDR3 protein comes from TCRdb applying MiXCR to the PCR reads. Of around 370,000 distinct CDR3 sequences in the sample, about a tenth were seen once. The sample here was PBMCs from the stem cell graft donor, taken from the stem cell graft. Receptors were obtained from a human donor who donated a stem cell graft to a child with acute lymphoblastic leukemia.

This rearrangement joins TRBV4-3 to TRBJ2-1; D is possibly TRBD2 (5 bases). CDR1 LGHNA and CDR2 YSLEER come from the germline V gene. This CDR3 is 18 amino acids long. V was shortened by 0 bases and J by 0 bases, with 15 bases between the two germline ends. CDR3 protein: CASSQESEAGPSYNEQFF. CDR3 sequence (DNA): TGCGCCAGCAGCCAAGAATCTGAGGCGGGCCCCTCCTACAATGAGCAGTTCTTC.

Turning to this clonotype: A read error may produce the germline difference seen at one junction end. The V call is TRBV28, the J call TRBJ1-5, with D possibly being TRBD1 (5 bases). The CDR3 is made up of 17 amino acids. Germline CDR1 MDHEN, CDR2 SYDVKM. CDR3 sequence (DNA): TGTGCTAGCAGTCCCTCGGGGGGGTGGTATAGCAATCAGCCCCAGCATTTT. This gives the protein CASSPSGGWYSNQPQHF.

This clonotype was picked up many times. CDR3 nucleotide sequence: TGTGCCAGCAGCTTAGCGACTGGGCTGAGGGAGACCCAGTACTTC. Protein product: CASSLATGLRETQYF. This chain links TRBV7-2 with TRBJ2-5; D is undetermined. V lost 0 bases and J 5 bases, leaving 13 bases between the germline ends. CDR3 length: 15 amino acids. Germline CDR1 and CDR2: SGHTA and FQGNSA.

This clonotype was observed at least ten times. The gene calls are TRBV7-9 and TRBJ2-5, with 10 bases lining up with TRBD2. Germline lookup yields CDR1 SEHNR and CDR2 FQNEAQ (reference sequence). The CDR3 is 14 amino acids. V shed 5 bases, J shed 4 bases, and the junction held 4 bases outside the gene matches. The CDR3 DNA follows: TGTGCCAGCAGCCTGCGGACTAGCGGAGAGACCCAGTACTTC. Its protein product is CASSLRTSGETQYF.

V usage is TRBV7-2 and J usage is TRBJ2-2; D gene unclear. CDR1 is SGHTA and CDR2 is FQGNSA in the germline V gene. The V and J ends lost 5 bases and 2 bases respectively, with 9 bases between them. The CDR3 totals 14 residues. CDR3: CASSQMDNTGELFF. DNA of the CDR3: TGTGCCAGCAGCCAGATGGACAACACCGGGGAGCTGTTTTTT. The full variable domain, its missing parts supplied by reference TRBV7-2 and TRBJ2-2, is GAGVSQSPSNKVTEKGKDVELRCDPISGHTALYWYRQSLGQGLEFLIYFQGNSAPDKSGLPSDRFSAERTGGSVSTLTIQRTQQEDSAVYLCASSQMDNTGELFFGEGSRLTVL.

This clonotype was counted only a few times. V gene TRBV29-1 combines with J gene TRBJ1-5; 7 bases are a match to TRBD1. Trimming at V came to 4 bases and at J to 0 bases, leaving 6 bases not matched to a gene. From germline, CDR1 is SQVTM and CDR2 ANQGSEA. CDR3 length equals 15 residues. The CDR3 here is CSVGYTGDSNQPQHF. In DNA, the CDR3 is TGCAGCGTTGGTTACACAGGGGATAGCAATCAGCCCCAGCATTTT.

A few counts support this clonotype. The CDR3 bases are TGCAGTGCGCTGGACCGAGCGGGAGTAGGAGAGACCCAGTACTTC. This sequence encodes CSALDRAGVGETQYF. This chain uses TRBV20-1 with TRBJ2-5, with TRBD2 identical over 8 bases. Trimming removed 6 bases from V and 4 bases from J; junction bases left unmatched: 13. The CDR3 covers 15 residues. Germline lookup yields CDR1 DFQATT and CDR2 SNEGSKA (reference sequence).

Remarks on this clonotype: A junction end diverges from the germline sequence, so it may reflect a read error. The V and J genes are TRBV3-1 and TRBJ2-6; D is unclear. The CDR3 consists of 17 residues. Per germline, CDR1 LGHDT and CDR2 YNNKEL (reference sequence). Here the CDR3 DNA reads TGTGCCACCAGCCAGGTGCCATCAGTCTCTGGGGCCAACGTCCTGACTTTC. Its translation is CATSQVPSVSGANVLTF.

The chain recombines TRBV28 with TRBJ1-4; 7 nucleotides agree with TRBD1. The ends lost 3 bases at V and 0 bases at J; junction bases unmatched: 13. CDR3 length: 19 amino acids. Germline V CDR1 and CDR2: MDHEN, SYDVKM. CDR3 sequence reads: CASSFNRDSSASTNEKLFF. The CDR3 coding sequence is TGTGCCAGCAGTTTCAACCGGGACAGCTCTGCTTCAACTAATGAAAAACTGTTTTTT.

This clonotype was seen more than once but under ten times. V usage is TRBV7-2 and J usage is TRBJ2-1; a possible D gene is TRBD2 (6 bases). From germline, CDR1 is SGHTA and CDR2 FQGNSA. The CDR3 is 14 residues long. V gave up 5 bases and J gave up 10 bases, with 18 bases separating them. CDR3 in DNA: TGTGCCAGCAGCCCCCCGGGAGTTTGGTACGAGCAGTTCTTC. Its protein is CASSPPGVWYEQFF.

This clonotype was picked up many times. The genes are TRBV6-1 and TRBJ1-2; weak D call: TRBD1 (6 bases). This CDR3 has 12 amino acids. V was pared by 3 bases and J by 5 bases, with 7 bases between. Germline-derived CDR1 and CDR2 are MNHNS and SASEGT. DNA of the CDR3: TGTGCCAGCAGTGACACAGGGTATGGCTACACCTTC. Its translation is CASSDTGYGYTF.

This clonotype has just a few counts. The chain recombines TRBV6-5 with TRBJ2-3; D ambiguous. The germline gives CDR1 MNHEY, CDR2 SVGAGI. The CDR3 has 13 amino acids. Trimming left V 0 bases short and J 6 bases short, with 7 bases between. The DNA for the CDR3 is TGTGCCAGCAGTTACTCTTACGGGGATACGCAGTATTTT. This sequence encodes CASSYSYGDTQYF.

J is TRBJ2-1 and V is TRBV4-1; TRBD2 aligns across 7 bases. CDR1 is MGHRA, CDR2 YSYEKL, per germline. V lost 3 bases and J lost 2; bases outside the gene matches: 10. The CDR3 is made up of 17 amino acids. CDR3 DNA: TGCGCCAGCAGCCATTCGGGAGTTACTAGCGCCTACAATGAGCAGTTCTTC. This codes for CASSHSGVTSAYNEQFF.

This clonotype was observed a handful of times. CDR3 nucleotide sequence: TGTGCCAGCAGCCGGGGACAGCCTAATGAAAAACTGTTTTTT. This codes for CASSRGQPNEKLFF. The chain recombines TRBV28 with TRBJ1-4; 7 nucleotides line up with TRBD1. Germline values: CDR1 MDHEN, CDR2 SYDVKM. The V segment lost 6 bases and the J segment 3 bases; nucleotides outside the gene matches: 4. This CDR3 spans 14 amino acids.

The chain uses TRBV6-2 or TRBV6-3 and TRBJ2-7; 7 bases agree with TRBD1. Germline-derived CDR1 and CDR2 are MNHEY and SVGEGT. The CDR3 has 14 residues. Trimming took 4 bases from V and 3 from J; bases not matched to a gene: 6. The CDR3 is CASSSGTAFYEQYF. CDR3 in DNA: TGTGCCAGCAGTTCCGGGACAGCGTTCTACGAGCAGTACTTC.

This clonotype has just a few counts. The chain combines TRBV25-1 with TRBJ2-6, with 9 bases fitting TRBD1. J lost 0 bases, V lost 6 bases, and 6 bases had no gene match. The CDR3 is made up of 17 amino acids. Germline CDR1 is MGHDK and CDR2 is SYGVNS. Written as DNA, the CDR3 is TGTGCCAGCAGGGCAGGACAGGGGTTCTCTGGGGCCAACGTCCTGACTTTC. Its protein product is CASRAGQGFSGANVLTF.

This chain links TRBV5-6 with TRBJ2-3; no clear D. Per the germline V gene, CDR1 is SGHDT and CDR2 is YYEEEE. Between the trimmed V and J ends, which lost 0 bases and 4 bases, there was a span of 9 bases. The CDR3 covers 14 residues. CDR3 in amino acids: CASSLESDPDTQYF. The CDR3 region has the DNA TGTGCCAGCAGCTTGGAGAGCGATCCAGATACGCAGTATTTT. The variable domain in full, with the rest retrieved from reference TRBV5-6 and TRBJ2-3, is DAGVTQSPTHLIKTRGQQVTLRCSPKSGHDTVSWYQQALGQGPQFIFQYYEEEERQRGNFPDRFSGHQFPNYSSELNVNALLLGDSALYLCASSLESDPDTQYFGPGTRLTVL.

The chain links TRBV5-1 to TRBJ2-5; D is possibly TRBD2 (5 bases). The V gene's germline CDR1 is SGHRS and CDR2 YFSETQ. V lost 1 base to trimming and J lost 2 bases, with 12 bases between them. This CDR3 spans 15 amino acids. CDR3 region: CASSLRGLIQETQYF. The CDR3 region has the DNA TGCGCCAGCAGCTTGAGAGGACTGATACAAGAGACCCAGTACTTC.

This clonotype was counted only a few times. The chain couples TRBV7-6 to TRBJ2-7, with TRBD1 as a possible D gene (6 bases). This CDR3 has 12 amino acids. CDR1 is SGHVS and CDR2 is FNYEAQ in the germline V gene. Trimming took 7 bases from V and 2 from J, leaving 9 bases between them. This CDR3 is CASTDSTYEQYF. CDR3 coding DNA: TGTGCCAGCACGGACAGCACCTACGAGCAGTACTTC.

The table lists this clonotype with a few counts. This chain links TRBV7-9 with TRBJ2-1; 11 bases match TRBD2. CDR1 and CDR2 (germline): SEHNR, FQNEAQ (reference sequence). There are 18 residues in the CDR3. V lost 1 base, J lost 1 base, and 6 bases stayed unmatched. In DNA, the CDR3 is TGTGCCAGCAGCTTAGATGGACTAGCGGGCTTATCCTACAATGAGCAGTTCTTC. This translates into CASSLDGLAGLSYNEQFF.

The V and J genes are TRBV27 and TRBJ2-5; 11 positions agree with TRBD2. From germline, CDR1 is MNHEY and CDR2 SMNVEV (reference sequence). CDR3 length equals 15 residues. Trimming removed 5 bases from V and 4 bases from J; junction bases left unmatched: 6. The CDR3 DNA is TGTGCCAGCAGTCCATCTGGACTAGCGGGAGAGACCCAGTACTTC. It translates to CASSPSGLAGETQYF.